This T cell receptor (beta chain) is from a study of cytomegalovirus exposure and HLA in healthy donors. Study findings and constraints: In a later analysis, compared with equally common non-associated chains, HLA-associated beta chains were more expanded. For most TCR beta V segments, an earlier analysis put the productive rate at about 87% or about 30% of the time. As a later analysis revealed, most CMV-associated TCR beta chains appeared HLA-restricted. Confirmation was obtained in vitro that a few CMV-associated chains are specific for CMV antigens.

To note about this clone: No antigen is known for it.

A multiplex PCR was run with 60 Vbeta primers and 13 Jbeta primers. Generated by immunoSEQ multiplex PCR, the TCRdb table keeps only in-frame clones and is missing some. The sample contains around 90,000 clones, approximately 72% of which appear only once. This CDR3 is built from 13 residues. The germline CDR1 and CDR2 sequences are SGDLS and YYNGEE. Between the trimmed V and J ends, which lost 1 base and 1 base, there was a span of 2 bases. This receptor was identified in a woman aged 40 to 50 in good health and CMV-seronegative. V and J are TRBV9 and TRBJ2-2; D call uncertain. Source material: PBMCs. Here the CDR3 reads CASSVQNTGELFF. DNA of the CDR3: TGTGCCAGCAGCGTACAGAACACCGGGGAGCTGTTTTTT.